What follows are 10 T cell receptor beta chains derived from one specimen sequenced in a study of blood T cells in healthy people across ages. The use of a sample-barcoded 5' primer and a J-beta primer mix characterized a second PCR of 7 to 11 cycles. In TCRdb, the 5' RACE reads were re-called with MiXCR into one record per CDR3 protein. The data show 1.5 million to 2 million distinct CDR3 sequences, approximately 40% seen once. The sequenced sample was blood. All receptors derive from a human donor in good health.

To note about this clonotype: One end of the junction fails to match germline, which may point to a read error. CDR3 in amino acids: CASSSRETDGYTF. DNA of the CDR3: TGTGCCAGCAGCTCGAGAGAGACCGATGGGTACACCTTC. J is TRBJ1-2 and V is TRBV6-1; D is unresolved. In germline, CDR1 is MNHNS, CDR2 SASEGT. The CDR3 totals 13 residues.

This clonotype has a count of ten or more. V and J are TRBV6-4 and TRBJ2-3; D not resolved. Germline lookup yields CDR1 MRHNA and CDR2 SNTAGT. The V gene lost 4 bases and the J gene lost 2 bases, with 7 bases spanning the gap. The CDR3 loop spans 13 amino acids. CDR3 bases: TGTGCCAGCAGTGCCGGAGACACAGATACGCAGTATTTT. Its translation is CASSAGDTDTQYF.

The chain has TRBV15 and TRBJ1-5; D is unresolved. Trimming shortened V by 0 bases and J by 4 bases, and 10 bases separated the two germline ends. This CDR3 contains 15 residues. Germline V gives CDR1 LNHNV, CDR2 YYDKDF (reference sequence). CDR3 in DNA: TGTGCCACCAGCAGAGATGGGCAGCAAAATCAGCCCCAGCATTTT. Its translation is CATSRDGQQNQPQHF.

The V call is TRBV12-3 or TRBV12-4, the J call TRBJ1-3, with D perhaps matching TRBD1 (5 bases). There are 15 residues in the CDR3. Trimming removed 4 bases at V and 0 bases at J, with 10 bases between. CDR3 sequence: CASSSHRPSGNTIYF. The CDR3 region has the DNA TGTGCCAGCAGTTCCCACAGGCCCTCTGGAAACACCATATATTTT.

Of note for this clonotype: A clone one base away is much larger, so this may be a read error. The V gene is TRBV20-1, the J gene TRBJ2-1, with 11 bases aligning to TRBD2. V lost 6 bases and J lost 10; bases outside the gene matches: 17. The CDR3 extends over 16 amino acids. Per the germline V gene, CDR1 is DFQATT and CDR2 is SNEGSKA (reference sequence). The DNA of the CDR3 is TGCAGTGCCCACGCGATCCGACTAGCGGGGCTGTACGAGCAGTTCTTC. Protein sequence: CSAHAIRLAGLYEQFF.

This clonotype was counted once. The genes are TRBV28 and TRBJ1-1; D not resolved. Trimming shortened V by 7 bases and J by 0 bases, and 12 bases separated the two germline ends. The CDR3 runs 14 residues. Germline CDR1 MDHEN, CDR2 SYDVKM. The CDR3: CASIGGKMNTEAFF. CDR3 nucleotides: TGTGCCAGCATTGGAGGGAAGATGAACACTGAAGCTTTCTTT.

The chain combines TRBV12-3 or TRBV12-4 with TRBJ2-4, with no clear D. V was trimmed by 1 base and J by 7 bases, leaving 8 bases between them. This CDR3 spans 13 amino acids. The CDR3 protein is CASSLVAGNIQYF. The CDR3 nucleotides read TGTGCCAGCAGTTTAGTGGCCGGCAACATTCAGTACTTC.

The chain links TRBV20-1 to TRBJ1-6, with 9 nucleotides matching TRBD1. The CDR3 is made up of 14 amino acids. In germline, CDR1 is DFQATT, CDR2 SNEGSKA (reference sequence). Germline trimming cut 2 bases from V and 5 bases from J; bases unmatched to any gene: 1. CDR3 in DNA: TGCAGTGCTAGATGGACAGGGGATAATTCACCCCTCCACTTT. Translating gives CSARWTGDNSPLHF.

There are a few counts of this clonotype. Here the CDR3 reads CASSLDYAIQYF. CDR3 sequence (DNA): TGTGCCAGCAGCTTAGACTACGCCATTCAGTACTTC. The rearrangement links TRBV7-2 to TRBJ2-4; D unresolved. Germline CDR1 SGHTA, CDR2 FQGNSA. CDR3 length equals 12 residues. The V end lost 1 base, the J end lost 9 bases, and 7 bases lay between the germline ends.

The chain uses TRBV6-1 and TRBJ2-7; D is possibly TRBD1 (6 bases). V was cut by 4 bases and J by 1 base, with 20 bases left in between. Looked up from germline, CDR1 is MNHNS and CDR2 is SASEGT. The CDR3 runs to 17 residues. CDR3 region: CASSAQTGTLLSYEQYF. DNA of the CDR3: TGTGCCAGCAGTGCCCAAACCGGGACACTGTTATCCTACGAGCAGTACTTC.